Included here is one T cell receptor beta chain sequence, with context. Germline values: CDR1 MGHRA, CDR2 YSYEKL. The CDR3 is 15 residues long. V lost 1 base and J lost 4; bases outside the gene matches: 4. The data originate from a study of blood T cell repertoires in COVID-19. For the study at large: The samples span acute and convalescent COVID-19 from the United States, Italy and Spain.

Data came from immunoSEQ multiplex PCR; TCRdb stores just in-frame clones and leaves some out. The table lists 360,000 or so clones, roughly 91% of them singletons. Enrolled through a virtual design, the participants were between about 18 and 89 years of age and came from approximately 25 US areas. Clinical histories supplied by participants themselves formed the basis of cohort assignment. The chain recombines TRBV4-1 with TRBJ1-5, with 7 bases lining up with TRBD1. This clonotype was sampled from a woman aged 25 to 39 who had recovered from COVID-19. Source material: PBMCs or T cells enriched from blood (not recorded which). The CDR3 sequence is CASSQVEGANQPQHF. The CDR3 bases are TGCGCCAGCAGCCAAGTCGAGGGGGCGAATCAGCCCCAGCATTTT.